The T cell receptor beta chain described here comes from a study of neurological immune-mediated disorders. This clonotype was picked up many times. V gave up 4 bases and J gave up 6 bases; unmatched junction bases: 8. CDR3 length equals 16 residues. CDR1 is LGHDT and CDR2 is YNNKEL in the germline V gene (reference sequence). Documented time point: longitudinal time-point 1 (baseline). Using its own MiXCR run on the 5' RACE reads, TCRdb lists one record per CDR3 protein. The data contain fewer than 90,000 distinct CDR3 sequences, around 9.6% of them singletons. The origin of this receptor is a man aged 25 to 40 in good health. The sequenced sample consisted of PBMCs. V is TRBV3-1 and J is TRBJ1-6; 8 nucleotides align to TRBD1. CDR3 sequence (DNA): TGTGCCAGCAGCCGATCTCCGGGACAGGCTAATTCACCCCTCCACTTT. This gives the protein CASSRSPGQANSPLHF.